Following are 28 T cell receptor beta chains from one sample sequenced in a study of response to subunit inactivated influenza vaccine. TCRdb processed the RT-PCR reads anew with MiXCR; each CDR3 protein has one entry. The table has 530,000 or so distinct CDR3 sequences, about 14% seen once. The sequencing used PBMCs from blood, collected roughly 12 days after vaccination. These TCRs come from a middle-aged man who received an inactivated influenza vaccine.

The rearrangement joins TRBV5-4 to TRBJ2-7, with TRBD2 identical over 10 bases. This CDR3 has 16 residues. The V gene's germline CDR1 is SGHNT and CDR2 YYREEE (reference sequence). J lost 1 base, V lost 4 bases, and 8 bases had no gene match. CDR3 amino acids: CASSQQTSGRSYEQYF. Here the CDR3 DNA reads TGTGCCAGCAGCCAACAGACTAGCGGGCGTTCCTACGAGCAGTACTTC.

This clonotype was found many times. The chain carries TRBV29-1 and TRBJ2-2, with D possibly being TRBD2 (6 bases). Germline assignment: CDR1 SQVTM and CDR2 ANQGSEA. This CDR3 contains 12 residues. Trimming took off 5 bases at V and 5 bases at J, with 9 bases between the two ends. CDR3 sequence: CSVFSGTGELFF. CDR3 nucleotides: TGCAGCGTTTTTAGCGGTACCGGGGAGCTGTTTTTT.

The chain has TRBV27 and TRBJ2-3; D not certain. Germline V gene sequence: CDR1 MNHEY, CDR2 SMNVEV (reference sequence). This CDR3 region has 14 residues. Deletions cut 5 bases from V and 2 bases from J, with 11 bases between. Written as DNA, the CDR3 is TGTGCCAGCAGTCCCTCCAGGAACACAGATACGCAGTATTTT. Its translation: CASSPSRNTDTQYF.

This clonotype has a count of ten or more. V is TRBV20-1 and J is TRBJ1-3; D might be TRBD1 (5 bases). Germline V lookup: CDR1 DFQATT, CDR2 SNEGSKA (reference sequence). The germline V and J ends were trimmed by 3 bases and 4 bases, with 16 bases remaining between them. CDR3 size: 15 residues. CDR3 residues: CSARGDVVAGNTIYF. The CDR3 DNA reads TGCAGTGCTAGGGGGGACGTAGTGGCCGGAAACACCATATATTTT.

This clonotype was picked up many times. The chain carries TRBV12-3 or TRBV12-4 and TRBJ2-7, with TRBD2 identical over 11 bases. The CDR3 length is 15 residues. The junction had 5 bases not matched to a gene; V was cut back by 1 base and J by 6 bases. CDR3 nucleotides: TGTGCCAGCAGTTTAGTAGCGGGGGGGCCGAGCGAGCAGTACTTC. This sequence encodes CASSLVAGGPSEQYF.

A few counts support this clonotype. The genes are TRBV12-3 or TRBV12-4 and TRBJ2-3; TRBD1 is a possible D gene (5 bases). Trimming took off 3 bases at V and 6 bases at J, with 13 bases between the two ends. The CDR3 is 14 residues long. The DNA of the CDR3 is TGTGCCAGCAGTTTTCAGGGTCGGGTCGATACGCAGTATTTT. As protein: CASSFQGRVDTQYF.

The CDR3 region is CASSQEGGGRDTQYF. Here the CDR3 DNA reads TGCGCCAGCAGCCAAGAGGGTGGGGGTCGGGATACGCAGTATTTT. The chain joins TRBV4-1 to TRBJ2-3; the D call may be TRBD1 or TRBD2 (5 bases each). Per the germline V gene, CDR1 is MGHRA and CDR2 is YSYEKL. The CDR3 covers 15 residues. Trimming shortened V by 0 bases and J by 6 bases, and 13 bases separated the two germline ends.

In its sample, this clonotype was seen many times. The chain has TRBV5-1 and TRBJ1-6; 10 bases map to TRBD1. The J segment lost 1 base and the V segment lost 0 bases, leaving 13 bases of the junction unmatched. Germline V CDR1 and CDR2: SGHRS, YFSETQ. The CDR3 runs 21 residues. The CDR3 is CASSLVPSGTGDVSYNSPLHF. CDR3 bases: TGCGCCAGCAGCTTGGTCCCCTCCGGGACAGGGGATGTGTCCTATAATTCACCCCTCCACTTT.

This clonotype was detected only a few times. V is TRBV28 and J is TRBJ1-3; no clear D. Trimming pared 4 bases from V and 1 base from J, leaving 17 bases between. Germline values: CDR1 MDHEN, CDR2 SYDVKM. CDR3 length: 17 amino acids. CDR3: CASSWGGKIGSGNTIYF. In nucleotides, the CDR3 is TGTGCCAGCAGTTGGGGAGGGAAGATTGGTTCTGGAAACACCATATATTTT.

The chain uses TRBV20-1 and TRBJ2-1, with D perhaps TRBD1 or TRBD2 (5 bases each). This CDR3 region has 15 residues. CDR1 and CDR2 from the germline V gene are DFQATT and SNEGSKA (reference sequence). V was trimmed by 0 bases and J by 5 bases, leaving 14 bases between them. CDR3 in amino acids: CSARDLRDENNEQFF. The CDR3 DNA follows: TGCAGTGCTAGAGATCTTCGGGACGAAAACAATGAGCAGTTCTTC.

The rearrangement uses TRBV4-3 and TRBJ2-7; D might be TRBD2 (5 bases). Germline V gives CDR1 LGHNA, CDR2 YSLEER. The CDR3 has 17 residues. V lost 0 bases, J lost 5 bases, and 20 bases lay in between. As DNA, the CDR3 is TGCGCCAGCAGCCAAGATGGAGCGGCCAGTTACTGGGACGAGCAGTACTTC. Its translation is CASSQDGAASYWDEQYF.

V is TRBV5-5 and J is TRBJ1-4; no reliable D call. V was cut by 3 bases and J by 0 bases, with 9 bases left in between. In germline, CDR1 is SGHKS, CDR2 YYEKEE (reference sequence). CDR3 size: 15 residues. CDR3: CASSSALATNEKLFF. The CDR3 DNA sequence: TGTGCCAGCAGCTCCGCACTTGCAACTAATGAAAAACTGTTTTTT.

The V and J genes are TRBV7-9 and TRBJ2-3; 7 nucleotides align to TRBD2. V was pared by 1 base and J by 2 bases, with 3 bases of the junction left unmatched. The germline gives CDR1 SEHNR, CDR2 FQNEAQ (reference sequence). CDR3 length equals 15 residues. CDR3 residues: CASSLGGGVTDTQYF. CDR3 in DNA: TGTGCCAGCAGCTTAGGCGGGGGTGTCACAGATACGCAGTATTTT. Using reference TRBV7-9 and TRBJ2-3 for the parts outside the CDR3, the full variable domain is DTGVSQNPRHKITKRGQNVTFRCDPISEHNRLYWYRQTLGQGPEFLTYFQNEAQLEKSRLLSDRFSAERPKGSFSTLEIQRTEQGDSAMYLCASSLGGGVTDTQYFGPGTRLTVL.

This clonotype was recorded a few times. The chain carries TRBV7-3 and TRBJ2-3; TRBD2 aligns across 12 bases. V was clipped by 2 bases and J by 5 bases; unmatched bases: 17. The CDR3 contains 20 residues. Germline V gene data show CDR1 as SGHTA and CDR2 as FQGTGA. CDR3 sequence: CASSLVGLAGNLKAVDTQYF. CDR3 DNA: TGTGCCAGCAGCTTAGTTGGACTAGCGGGGAACCTAAAGGCGGTAGATACGCAGTATTTT.

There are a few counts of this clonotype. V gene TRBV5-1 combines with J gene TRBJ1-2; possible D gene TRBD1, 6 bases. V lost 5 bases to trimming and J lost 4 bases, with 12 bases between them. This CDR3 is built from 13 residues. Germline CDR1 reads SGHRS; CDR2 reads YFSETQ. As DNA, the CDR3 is TGCGCCAGCAGTGGCAGGGGCCCCTATGGCTACACCTTC. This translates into CASSGRGPYGYTF.

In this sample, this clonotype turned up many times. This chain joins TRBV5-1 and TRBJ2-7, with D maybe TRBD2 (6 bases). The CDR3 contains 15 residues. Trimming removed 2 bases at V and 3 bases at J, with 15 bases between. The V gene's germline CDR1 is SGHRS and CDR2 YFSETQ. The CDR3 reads CASSFGGDSIYEQYF. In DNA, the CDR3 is TGCGCCAGCAGCTTCGGAGGGGATTCCATCTACGAGCAGTACTTC.

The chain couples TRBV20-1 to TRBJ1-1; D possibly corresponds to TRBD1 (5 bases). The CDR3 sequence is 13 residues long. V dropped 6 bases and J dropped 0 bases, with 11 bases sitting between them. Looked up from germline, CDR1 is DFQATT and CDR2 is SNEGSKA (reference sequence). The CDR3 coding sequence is TGCAGTGCGCCGACAGTCATGAACACTGAAGCTTTCTTT. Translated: CSAPTVMNTEAFF.

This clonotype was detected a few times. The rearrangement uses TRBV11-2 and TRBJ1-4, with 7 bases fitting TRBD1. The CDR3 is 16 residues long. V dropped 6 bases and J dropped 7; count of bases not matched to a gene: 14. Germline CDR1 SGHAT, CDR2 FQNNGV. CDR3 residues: CASSQNPGGLREKLFF. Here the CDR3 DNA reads TGTGCCAGCAGTCAAAATCCAGGGGGATTGCGTGAAAAACTGTTTTTT. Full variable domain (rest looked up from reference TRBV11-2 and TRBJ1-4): EAGVAQSPRYKIIEKRQSVAFWCNPISGHATLYWYQQILGQGPKLLIQFQNNGVVDDSQLPKDRFSAERLKGVDSTLKIQPAKLEDSAVYLCASSQNPGGLREKLFFGSGTQLSVL.

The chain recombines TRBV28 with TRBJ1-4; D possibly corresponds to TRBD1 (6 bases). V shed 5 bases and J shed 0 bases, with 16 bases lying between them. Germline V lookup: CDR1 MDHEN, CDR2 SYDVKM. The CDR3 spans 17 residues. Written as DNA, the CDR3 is TGTGCCAGCAGTGTTGCACAGGGATTTTCAACTAATGAAAAACTGTTTTTT. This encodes CASSVAQGFSTNEKLFF. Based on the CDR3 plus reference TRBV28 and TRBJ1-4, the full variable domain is DVKVTQSSRYLVKRTGEKVFLECVQDMDHENMFWYRQDPGLGLRLIYFSYDVKMKEKGDIPEGYSVSREKKERFSLILESASTNQTSMYLCASSVAQGFSTNEKLFFGSGTQLSVL.

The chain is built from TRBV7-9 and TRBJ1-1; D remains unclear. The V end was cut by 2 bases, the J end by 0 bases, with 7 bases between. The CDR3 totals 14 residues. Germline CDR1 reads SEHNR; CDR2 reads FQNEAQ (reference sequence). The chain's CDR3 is CASSLHSLNTEAFF. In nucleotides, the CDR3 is TGTGCCAGCAGCTTACACAGCTTGAACACTGAAGCTTTCTTT.

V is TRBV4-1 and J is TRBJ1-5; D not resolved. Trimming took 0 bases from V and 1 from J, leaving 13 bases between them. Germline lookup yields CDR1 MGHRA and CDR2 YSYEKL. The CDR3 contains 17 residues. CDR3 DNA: TGCGCCAGCAGCCAAGAATCCCACGGACCAAGCAATCAGCCCCAGCATTTT. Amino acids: CASSQESHGPSNQPQHF.

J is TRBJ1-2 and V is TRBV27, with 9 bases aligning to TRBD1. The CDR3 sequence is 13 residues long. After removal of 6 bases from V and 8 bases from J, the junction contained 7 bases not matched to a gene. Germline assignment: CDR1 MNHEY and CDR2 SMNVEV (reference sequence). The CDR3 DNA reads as TGTGCCAGCAGGCCTACAGGGGGCGCCGGCTACACCTTC. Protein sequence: CASRPTGGAGYTF.

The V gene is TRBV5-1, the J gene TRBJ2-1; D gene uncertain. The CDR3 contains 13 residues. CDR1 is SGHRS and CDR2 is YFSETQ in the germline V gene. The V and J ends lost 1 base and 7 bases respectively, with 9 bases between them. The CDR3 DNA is TGCGCCAGCAGCTTGCGGGTAAGGAATGAGCAGTTCTTC. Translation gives CASSLRVRNEQFF.

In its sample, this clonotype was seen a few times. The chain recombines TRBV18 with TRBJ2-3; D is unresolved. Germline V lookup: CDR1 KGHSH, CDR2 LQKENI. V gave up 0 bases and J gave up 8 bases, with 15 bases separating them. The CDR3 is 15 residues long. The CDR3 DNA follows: TGTGCCAGCTCACCACCAAGGGAAATCTACGGTACGCAGTATTTT. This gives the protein CASSPPREIYGTQYF.

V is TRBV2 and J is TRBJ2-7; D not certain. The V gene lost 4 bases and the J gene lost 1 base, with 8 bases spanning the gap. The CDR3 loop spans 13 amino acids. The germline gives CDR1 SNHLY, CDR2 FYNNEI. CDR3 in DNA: TGTGCCAGCAGTGTGGGCCTTTCCTACGAGCAGTACTTC. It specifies CASSVGLSYEQYF.

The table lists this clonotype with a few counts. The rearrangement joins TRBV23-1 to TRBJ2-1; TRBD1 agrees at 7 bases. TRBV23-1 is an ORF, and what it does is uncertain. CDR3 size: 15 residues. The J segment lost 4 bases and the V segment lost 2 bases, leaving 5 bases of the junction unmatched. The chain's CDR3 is CASSQAGTEYNEQFF. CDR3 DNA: TGCGCCAGCAGTCAAGCCGGGACAGAATACAATGAGCAGTTCTTC.

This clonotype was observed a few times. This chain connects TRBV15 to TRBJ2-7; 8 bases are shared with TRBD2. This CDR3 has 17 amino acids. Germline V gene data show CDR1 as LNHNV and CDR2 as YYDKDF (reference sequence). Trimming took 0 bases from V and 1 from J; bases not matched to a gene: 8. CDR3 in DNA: TGTGCCACCAGCAGAGATTTGAGACTAGCGCCTTCCTACGAGCAGTACTTC. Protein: CATSRDLRLAPSYEQYF. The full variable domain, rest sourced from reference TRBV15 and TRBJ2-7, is DAMVIQNPRYQVTQFGKPVTLSCSQTLNHNVMYWYQQKSSQAPKLLFHYYDKDFNNEADTPDNFQSRRPNTSFCFLDIRSPGLGDTAMYLCATSRDLRLAPSYEQYFGPGTRLTVT.

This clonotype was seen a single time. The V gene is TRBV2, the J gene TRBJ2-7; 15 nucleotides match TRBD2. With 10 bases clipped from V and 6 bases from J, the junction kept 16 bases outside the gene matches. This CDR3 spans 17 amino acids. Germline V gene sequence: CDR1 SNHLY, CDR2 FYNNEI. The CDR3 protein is CATGPGLAGGSPPEQYF. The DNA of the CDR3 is TGTGCCACGGGCCCGGGACTAGCGGGAGGATCCCCACCCGAGCAGTACTTC. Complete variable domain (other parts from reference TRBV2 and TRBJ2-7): EPEVTQTPSHQVTQMGQEVILRCVPISNHLYFYWYRQILGQKVEFLVSFYNNEISEKSEIFDDQFSVERPDGSNFTLKIRSTKLEDSAMYFCATGPGLAGGSPPEQYFGPGTRLTVT.